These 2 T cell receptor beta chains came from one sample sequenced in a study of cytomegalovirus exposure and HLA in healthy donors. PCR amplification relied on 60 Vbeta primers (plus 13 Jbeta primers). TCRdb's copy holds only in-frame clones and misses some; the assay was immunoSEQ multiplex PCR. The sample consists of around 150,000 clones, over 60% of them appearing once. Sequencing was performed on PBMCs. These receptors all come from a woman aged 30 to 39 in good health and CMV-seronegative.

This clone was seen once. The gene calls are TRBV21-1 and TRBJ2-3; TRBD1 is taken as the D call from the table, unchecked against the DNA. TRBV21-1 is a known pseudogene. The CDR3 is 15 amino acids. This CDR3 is CASSKGDIRPDTQYF. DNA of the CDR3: TGTGCCAGCAGCAAAGGGGACATCCGCCCAGATACGCAGTATTTT.

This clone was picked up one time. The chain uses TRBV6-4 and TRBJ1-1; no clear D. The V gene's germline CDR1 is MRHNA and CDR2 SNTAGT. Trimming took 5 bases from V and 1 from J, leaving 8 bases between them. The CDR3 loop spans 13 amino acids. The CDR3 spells CASSISGNTEAFF. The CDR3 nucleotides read TGTGCCAGCAGTATTTCAGGGAACACTGAAGCTTTCTTT.